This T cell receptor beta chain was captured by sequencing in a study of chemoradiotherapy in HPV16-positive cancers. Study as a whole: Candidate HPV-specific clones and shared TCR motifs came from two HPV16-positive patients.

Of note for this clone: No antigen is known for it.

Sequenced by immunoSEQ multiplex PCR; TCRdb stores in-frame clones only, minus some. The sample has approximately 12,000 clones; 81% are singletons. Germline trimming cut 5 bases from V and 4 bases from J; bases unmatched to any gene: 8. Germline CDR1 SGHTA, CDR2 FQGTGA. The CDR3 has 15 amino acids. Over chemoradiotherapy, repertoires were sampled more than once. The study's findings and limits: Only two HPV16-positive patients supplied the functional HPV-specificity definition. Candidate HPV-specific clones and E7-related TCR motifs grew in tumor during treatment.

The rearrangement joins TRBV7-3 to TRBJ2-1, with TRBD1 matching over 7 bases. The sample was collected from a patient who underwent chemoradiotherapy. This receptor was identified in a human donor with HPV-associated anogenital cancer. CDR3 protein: CASSAPGTAYNEQFF. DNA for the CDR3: TGTGCCAGCAGCGCCCCCGGGACAGCATACAATGAGCAGTTCTTC.